This TCR beta chain emerged from a study of blood T cell repertoires in COVID-19. About the study: The study drew acute and convalescent COVID-19 samples from the United States, Italy and Spain. Sources were T cells, B-cell-depleted T cells, or PBMCs; the material itself was cDNA or gDNA.

Looked up from germline, CDR1 is SEHNR and CDR2 is FQNEAQ (reference sequence). The V gene lost 2 bases and the J gene lost 7 bases, with 15 bases spanning the gap. There are 15 residues in the CDR3. Study processing details: It was from reference gene primer amplification that nucleated cell counts were estimated. Assay: immunoSEQ multiplex PCR; the TCRdb copy retains only in-frame clones and omits some. V and J calls and clone size are as listed in that table; D and trimming were resolved from the DNA. The data hold approximately 310,000 clones, with roughly 89% observed a single time. Before being deemed recovered, Cohort 3 donors had two negative PCRs, clearance, or symptom resolution.

Sequenced material: PBMCs or T cells enriched from blood (not recorded which). The source is a man aged 55 to 70 who had recovered from COVID-19. The chain has TRBV7-9 and TRBJ2-1; possibly TRBD2 for D (5 bases). The DNA of the CDR3 is TGTGCCAGCAGCTTAAGTGCAGGCTGGGAGAATGAGCAGTTCTTC. It specifies CASSLSAGWENEQFF.